The clone carrying this T cell receptor beta chain was recorded a few times. Its antigen is currently unknown. Clones were read by immunoSEQ multiplex PCR, and TCRdb kept only the in-frame ones, dropping some. The table has 65,000 to 95,000 clones, around four fifths seen once. The sample comes from a study of vaccination effects on CD4 cells after COVID-19. Across the whole study: The second dose preceded post-vaccine samples by a median of 72 days.

Within the ViraFEST assay, antigen-specific CD4+ T cells underwent expansion with viral peptide pools prior to sequencing. After roughly ten days in culture, the CD4+ T cells were isolated. The vaccine given was either BNT162b2 or mRNA-1273, in two doses. Testing of the vaccine recipients showed negative nucleocapsid antibodies and no prior SARS-CoV-2 infection. The CDR3 sequence is 20 residues long. Germline assignment: CDR1 LGHNT and CDR2 FRNRAP. V shed 0 bases and J 0 bases; nucleotides not matched to a gene: 16. Specimen: CD4+ T cells from PBMCs cultured with HCoV-OC43 spike peptides, collected after COVID-19 vaccination. Subset described: HCoV-OC43 spike overlapping peptide pool stimulation. The chain couples TRBV12-5 to TRBJ1-2, with 7 nucleotides matching TRBD1. The origin of this receptor is a human donor who received a COVID-19 vaccine. DNA of the CDR3: TGTGCTAGTGGTTTGGTAATCGATGGGACAGTGACCTTAGCTAACTATGGCTACACCTTC. Its translation: CASGLVIDGTVTLANYGYTF.